These 9 T cell receptor beta chains share one sample of origin, sequenced in a study of breast tumors, draining lymph nodes, adjacent tissues. Via MiXCR, TCRdb re-called the multiplex PCR reads, giving one row per CDR3 protein. Among roughly 120,000 distinct CDR3 sequences listed, 15% to 20% were seen once. Breast cancer patients provided tissue from their axillary draining lymph nodes. Sequenced input: axillary lymph node tissue. Receptors originate from a female donor with breast cancer. Some clones in this sample may be carry-over from other donors' samples.

Notes on this clonotype: Possible read error: a much larger clone is one base away. The rearrangement uses TRBV20-1 and TRBJ1-3, with D perhaps TRBD1 (5 bases). The CDR3 is made up of 14 amino acids. Germline values: CDR1 DFQATT, CDR2 SNEGSKA (reference sequence). CDR3 protein: CSARDSSSGNAIYF. The CDR3 DNA sequence: TGCAGTGCAAGGGACTCCAGCTCTGGAAACGCCATATATTTT.

Many counts were recorded for this clonotype. V usage is TRBV4-2 and J usage is TRBJ2-5, with TRBD2 identical over 9 bases. The CDR3 consists of 15 residues. Germline CDR1 LGHNA, CDR2 YNFKEQ. Trimming removed 2 bases from V and 6 bases from J; junction bases left unmatched: 7. The DNA of the CDR3 is TGTGCCAGCAGCCAATCGGGCGGGGGGGCTAAGACCCAGTACTTC. This encodes CASSQSGGGAKTQYF.

To note about this clonotype: A junction boundary mismatches the germline segment, possibly from a read error. The V gene is TRBV6-2 or TRBV6-3, the J gene TRBJ2-7; 11 positions match TRBD2. CDR1 MNHEY and CDR2 SVGEGT come from the germline V gene. CDR3 length equals 15 residues. CDR3 in amino acids: CASSSTSGSSYERYF. The CDR3 DNA reads TGTGCCAGCAGTTCAACTAGCGGGAGCTCCTACGAGCGGTACTTC.

This clonotype was counted between two and nine times. The chain uses TRBV19 and TRBJ1-5; possible D gene TRBD1, 6 bases. The germline gives CDR1 LNHDA, CDR2 SQIVND (reference sequence). With 4 bases removed from V and 6 bases from J, the gap between germline ends came to 10 bases. The CDR3 has 13 residues. This CDR3 is CASSTGAGQPQHF. The CDR3 region has the DNA TGTGCCAGTAGTACGGGGGCTGGTCAGCCCCAGCATTTT.

This clonotype was seen at least ten times. This chain uses TRBV19 with TRBJ2-1, with no clear D. Looked up from germline, CDR1 is LNHDA and CDR2 is SQIVND (reference sequence). CDR3 length equals 17 residues. V was clipped by 8 bases and J by 0 bases, with 20 bases between them. The CDR3 DNA follows: TGTGCCAGTTCTCAAGCGTGGGCTCTAAGCTCCTACAATGAGCAGTTCTTC. This codes for CASSQAWALSSYNEQFF. Filled out from reference TRBV19 and TRBJ2-1, the complete variable domain reads DGGITQSPKYLFRKEGQNVTLSCEQNLNHDAMYWYRQDPGQGLRLIYYSQIVNDFQKGDIAEGYSVSREKKESFPLTVTSAQKNPTAFYLCASSQAWALSSYNEQFFGPGTRLTVL.

There are many counts of this clonotype. This sequence joins TRBV5-1 and TRBJ2-3, with 14 bases matching TRBD2. The germline gives CDR1 SGHRS, CDR2 YFSETQ. The trim removed 7 bases at V and 0 bases at J, leaving 7 bases unmatched. CDR3 length equals 17 residues. CDR3 amino acids: CASGRGLAGDSTDTQYF. In DNA form, the CDR3 reads TGCGCCAGCGGCCGGGGACTAGCGGGAGACAGCACAGATACGCAGTATTTT.

This clonotype was seen repeatedly, ten times or more. The chain is built from TRBV7-6 and TRBJ2-5; D gene unclear. The germline gives CDR1 SGHVS, CDR2 FNYEAQ. The CDR3 is 12 residues long. Trimming took off 2 bases at V and 5 bases at J, with 6 bases between the two ends. The DNA of the CDR3 is TGTGCCAGCAGCTTATTGTGGGAGACCCAGTACTTC. This encodes CASSLLWETQYF. Complete variable domain (other parts from reference TRBV7-6 and TRBJ2-5): GAGVSQSPRYKVTKRGQDVALRCDPISGHVSLYWYRQALGQGPEFLTYFNYEAQQDKSGLPNDRFSAERPEGSISTLTIQRTEQRDSAMYRCASSLLWETQYFGPGTRLLVL.

This clonotype was counted at least ten times. The J gene is TRBJ2-7, the V gene TRBV20-1; D is possibly TRBD2 (5 bases). CDR1 is DFQATT, CDR2 SNEGSKA, per germline (reference sequence). This CDR3 has 12 residues. V was trimmed by 7 bases and J by 2 bases, leaving 12 bases between them. This CDR3 reads CSVTSSAYEQYF. The CDR3 bases are TGCAGTGTTACTAGTTCCGCCTACGAGCAGTACTTC.

On this clonotype: A much larger clone is a single base away; this may be a read error. The V gene is TRBV15, the J gene TRBJ1-4; 9 nucleotides agree with TRBD1. The CDR3 is 16 amino acids. Losses at the gene ends were 1 base for V and 3 bases for J; bases not matched to a gene: 3. CDR1 is LNHNV and CDR2 is YYDKDF in the germline V gene (reference sequence). The CDR3 DNA reads TGTGCCACCAGCAGAGGTCGGGACAGGGCTAATGAAAAACTGTTTTTT. Residues: CATSRGRDRANEKLFF. Full variable domain (rest looked up from reference TRBV15 and TRBJ1-4): DAMVIQNPRYQVTQFGKPVTLSCSQTLNHNVMYWYQQKSSQAPKLLFHYYDKDFNNEADTPDNFQSRRPNTSFCFLDIRSPGLGDTAMYLCATSRGRDRANEKLFFGSGTQLSVL.